These 23 T cell receptor beta chains were all obtained from the same sample, sequenced in a study of cytomegalovirus exposure and HLA in healthy donors. In the PCR, 60 Vbeta and 13 Jbeta primers were used. TCRdb's table, derived via immunoSEQ multiplex PCR, lists solely in-frame clones and lacks some. The repertoire holds 250,000 to 350,000 clones, 86% seen once, with less than 4.5% in the top ten. The sequenced sample consisted of PBMCs. Receptors originate from a man in his forties in good health and CMV-seropositive.

The chain joins TRBV19 to TRBJ2-7, with 14 bases aligning to TRBD2. Germline CDR1 is LNHDA and CDR2 is SQIVND (reference sequence). CDR3 size: 18 residues. V shed 5 bases and J 3 bases; nucleotides not matched to a gene: 12. The CDR3 region is CASSPIPGLAGDLYEQYF. Here the CDR3 DNA reads TGTGCCAGTAGTCCCATCCCGGGACTAGCGGGGGATCTCTACGAGCAGTACTTC.

The V call is TRBV28, the J call TRBJ2-7, with 7 positions matching TRBD1. The CDR3 extends over 13 amino acids. Unmatched junction bases numbered 4, after V lost 6 bases and J lost 2 bases. Germline V gives CDR1 MDHEN, CDR2 SYDVKM. DNA of the CDR3: TGTGCCAGCAGCGGGACAGCTGCCTACGAGCAGTACTTC. Residues: CASSGTAAYEQYF.

The V gene is TRBV29-1, the J gene TRBJ1-5; no clear D. V dropped 6 bases and J dropped 5 bases, with 11 bases sitting between them. The CDR3 has 12 amino acids. The germline V gene encodes CDR1 SQVTM and CDR2 ANQGSEA. The CDR3 is CSVREGHQPQHF. As DNA, the CDR3 is TGCAGCGTCCGGGAAGGCCATCAGCCCCAGCATTTT.

Note on this clone: Different DNA sequences within this sample yield the same CDR3. The V gene is TRBV4-2, the J gene TRBJ2-2; TRBD1 matches at 7 bases. The germline V gene has CDR1 LGHNA and CDR2 YNFKEQ. V was pared by 2 bases and J by 1 base, with 1 base of the junction left unmatched. The CDR3 runs to 15 residues. The CDR3 region has the DNA TGTGCCAGCAGCCAACGGACAGGGAACACCGGGGAGCTGTTTTTT. This codes for CASSQRTGNTGELFF.

This chain links TRBV10-3 with TRBJ2-2, with 10 positions matching TRBD2. The germline CDR1 and CDR2 sequences are ENHRY and SYGVKD. The junction had 7 bases not matched to a gene; V was cut back by 2 bases and J by 7 bases. This CDR3 is 16 amino acids long. CDR3 loop: CAISEKSGRAGGELFF. CDR3 DNA sequence: TGTGCCATCAGTGAGAAGAGCGGGAGGGCCGGCGGGGAGCTGTTTTTT.

The V call is TRBV28, the J call TRBJ2-7, with D possibly being TRBD1 (7 bases). V was clipped by 3 bases and J by 6 bases, with 18 bases between them. Germline V gene data show CDR1 as MDHEN and CDR2 as SYDVKM. The CDR3 is 15 residues long. The CDR3 spells CASSFRGARLAEQYF. The CDR3 nucleotides are TGTGCCAGCAGTTTCAGGGGGGCGCGATTAGCCGAGCAGTACTTC.

V gene TRBV7-9 combines with J gene TRBJ2-4; 9 bases align to TRBD1. This CDR3 spans 17 amino acids. The germline V gene has CDR1 SEHNR and CDR2 FQNEAQ (reference sequence). The J segment lost 1 base and the V segment lost 5 bases, leaving 9 bases of the junction unmatched. The CDR3 coding sequence is TGTGCCAGCAGCGGGGACAGGGAAAAATCGGCCAAAAACATTCAGTACTTC. Residues: CASSGDREKSAKNIQYF. Based on the CDR3 plus reference TRBV7-9 and TRBJ2-4, the full variable domain is DTGVSQNPRHKITKRGQNVTFRCDPISEHNRLYWYRQTLGQGPEFLTYFQNEAQLEKSRLLSDRFSAERPKGSFSTLEIQRTEQGDSAMYLCASSGDREKSAKNIQYFGAGTRLSVL.

The rearrangement uses TRBV29-1 and TRBJ1-2; D is undetermined. CDR3 length equals 13 residues. With 0 bases removed from V and 3 bases from J, the gap between germline ends came to 8 bases. Germline V gene data show CDR1 as SQVTM and CDR2 as ANQGSEA. CDR3: CSVEENGDYGYTF. The CDR3 DNA reads TGCAGCGTTGAAGAGAACGGGGACTATGGCTACACCTTC.

This CDR3 is CASRESGSSYNEQFF. CDR3 DNA sequence: TGTGCCAGCAGGGAAAGCGGGAGCTCCTACAATGAGCAGTTCTTC. The V and J genes are TRBV2 and TRBJ2-1; 8 positions agree with TRBD2. V lost 6 bases to trimming and J lost 0 bases; unmatched junction nucleotides: 4. The CDR3 length is 15 residues. Germline V gene sequence: CDR1 SNHLY, CDR2 FYNNEI.

This clone appeared a single time. The V call is TRBV6-7, the J call TRBJ1-2; D perhaps matches TRBD1 (5 bases). TRBV6-7 is labeled an ORF, and its function is uncertain. V was clipped by 2 bases and J by 4 bases, with 8 bases between them. The CDR3 extends over 13 amino acids. The chain's CDR3 is CASSYGHVYGYTF. The CDR3 bases are TGTGCCAGCAGTTACGGACACGTCTATGGCTACACCTTC.

This clone was seen more than once but under ten times. A junction boundary mismatches the germline segment, possibly from a read error. The chain couples TRBV7-9 to TRBJ2-1, with D hard to call. This CDR3 has 12 residues. Germline V CDR1 and CDR2: SEHNR, FQNEAQ (reference sequence). The CDR3 DNA is TGTTCCAGCAGCTTAGAGGTCGGGGAGCAGTTCTTC. It translates to CSSSLEVGEQFF.

This chain joins TRBV25-1 and TRBJ1-6; D is unclear. CDR1 and CDR2 from the germline V gene are MGHDK and SYGVNS. The V end lost 4 bases, the J end lost 5 bases, and 6 bases lay between the germline ends. The CDR3 is 13 residues long. CDR3 nucleotides: TGTGCCAGCAGTGCGGTTGATAATTCACCCCTCCACTTT. Amino acid sequence: CASSAVDNSPLHF. Full variable domain (remainder filled in from reference TRBV25-1 and TRBJ1-6): EADIYQTPRYLVIGTGKKITLECSQTMGHDKMYWYQQDPGMELHLIHYSYGVNSTEKGDLSSESTVSRIRTEHFPLTLESARPSHTSQYLCASSAVDNSPLHFGNGTRLTVT.

This chain joins TRBV5-1 and TRBJ1-1, with TRBD1 matching over 7 bases. The V gene's germline CDR1 is SGHRS and CDR2 YFSETQ. The CDR3 runs to 14 residues. J gave up 2 bases and V 7 bases, and 8 bases lay outside the gene matches. The CDR3: CASEEGQENTEAFF. The DNA for the CDR3 is TGCGCCAGCGAAGAAGGACAGGAAAACACTGAAGCTTTCTTT.

This clone has only one observation. The J gene is TRBJ2-5, the V gene TRBV15; perhaps TRBD1 as D (6 bases). Between the trimmed V and J ends, which lost 6 bases and 5 bases, there was a span of 10 bases. Per the germline V gene, CDR1 is LNHNV and CDR2 is YYDKDF (reference sequence). The CDR3 extends over 12 amino acids. The CDR3 reads CATSDTGETQYF. Here the CDR3 DNA reads TGTGCCACCAGTGATACAGGGGAGACCCAGTACTTC.

The rearrangement links TRBV28 to TRBJ2-2, with D maybe TRBD1 (6 bases). The CDR3 length is 14 residues. The V end was cut by 4 bases, the J end by 8 bases, with 14 bases between. Germline CDR1 is MDHEN and CDR2 is SYDVKM. The DNA of the CDR3 is TGTGCCAGCAGTTCCCTTACAGGGTTTGGGGAGCTGTTTTTT. Translated, it gives CASSSLTGFGELFF.

The chain joins TRBV19 to TRBJ2-1; the match to TRBD2 covers 9 bases. With V trimmed by 6 bases and J by 7 bases, 7 bases remained unmatched. The CDR3 runs 14 residues. Germline lookup yields CDR1 LNHDA and CDR2 SQIVND (reference sequence). The CDR3 sequence is CASSHGLAPNEQFF. In DNA form, the CDR3 reads TGTGCCAGTAGCCATGGACTAGCGCCTAATGAGCAGTTCTTC.

This chain uses TRBV6-5 with TRBJ2-1; the match to TRBD2 covers 8 bases. J lost 7 bases, V lost 4 bases, and 12 bases had no gene match. Germline-derived CDR1 and CDR2 are MNHEY and SVGAGI. CDR3 length: 16 amino acids. DNA for the CDR3: TGTGCCAGCAGTTCCTTAAGCGGGAGAGCTGGTAATGAGCAGTTCTTC. It is translated as CASSSLSGRAGNEQFF.

The chain carries TRBV7-3 and TRBJ2-1, with 9 positions matching TRBD2. From germline, CDR1 is SGHTA and CDR2 FQGTGA. The CDR3 runs 18 residues. Trimming took 4 bases from V and 4 from J; bases not matched to a gene: 14. In nucleotides, the CDR3 is TGTGCCAGCAGCTGGGGCGGGAGGGTAACGCCTTCATACAATGAGCAGTTCTTC. It translates to CASSWGGRVTPSYNEQFF. The whole variable domain, remainder taken from reference TRBV7-3 and TRBJ2-1, is GAGVSQTPSNKVTEKGKYVELRCDPISGHTALYWYRQSLGQGPEFLIYFQGTGAADDSGLPNDRFFAVRPEGSVSTLKIQRTERGDSAVYLCASSWGGRVTPSYNEQFFGPGTRLTVL.

This chain links TRBV19 with TRBJ2-1, with 9 positions matching TRBD1. The germline V gene has CDR1 LNHDA and CDR2 SQIVND (reference sequence). Unmatched junction bases numbered 12, after V lost 7 bases and J lost 5 bases. The CDR3 sequence is 16 residues long. The CDR3 DNA follows: TGTGCCAGTAAAATCCGGACAGGGGAGGATAACAATGAGCAGTTCTTC. This encodes CASKIRTGEDNNEQFF.

The chain is built from TRBV5-1 and TRBJ2-5; 10 bases fit TRBD1. CDR1 is SGHRS and CDR2 is YFSETQ in the germline V gene. This CDR3 has 15 amino acids. Trimming removed 3 bases from V and 1 base from J; junction bases left unmatched: 3. The CDR3 sequence is CASSSGTGVQETQYF. The CDR3 region has the DNA TGCGCCAGCAGCTCCGGGACAGGGGTCCAAGAGACCCAGTACTTC.

This chain connects TRBV29-1 to TRBJ2-5; D perhaps matches TRBD2 (5 bases). Germline loops: CDR1 SQVTM, CDR2 ANQGSEA. Trimming pared 4 bases from V and 5 bases from J, leaving 14 bases between. The CDR3 covers 13 residues. The CDR3 reads CSVVAQTGETQYF. The CDR3 DNA reads as TGCAGCGTTGTGGCGCAAACGGGGGAGACCCAGTACTTC.

The chain employs TRBV7-3 and TRBJ2-7; TRBD2 agrees at 12 bases. This CDR3 is 16 amino acids long. J gave up 5 bases and V 5 bases, and 10 bases lay outside the gene matches. Germline V gives CDR1 SGHTA, CDR2 FQGTGA. CDR3 DNA sequence: TGTGCCAGCAGCCCTAGCGCGACTAGCGGGAGCGACGAGCAGTACTTC. Translation gives CASSPSATSGSDEQYF.

This rearrangement joins TRBV7-2 to TRBJ1-1; 8 nucleotides align to TRBD1. CDR1 SGHTA and CDR2 FQGNSA come from the germline V gene. The CDR3 is 14 residues long. The J segment lost 0 bases and the V segment lost 7 bases, leaving 4 bases of the junction unmatched. Here the CDR3 DNA reads TGTGCCAGCACCCCGGACAGGGTGAACACTGAAGCTTTCTTT. Protein: CASTPDRVNTEAFF.